This T cell receptor beta chain was retrieved from a study of blood T cell repertoires in COVID-19. Turning to the study itself: The origin of the acute and convalescent COVID-19 samples was the United States, Italy and Spain. From T cells, B-cell-depleted T cells, or PBMCs came the material, which was cDNA or gDNA.

The germline V gene encodes CDR1 SGHRS and CDR2 YFSETQ. The CDR3 totals 17 residues. The junction had 14 bases not matched to a gene; V was cut back by 4 bases and J by 4 bases. Original methodology: It was from reference gene primer amplification that nucleated cell counts were estimated. Assay used: immunoSEQ multiplex PCR; TCRdb lists only in-frame clones, some missing. V, J and clone size were drawn from that table, and D and trimming were deduced from the DNA. The repertoire holds approximately 74,000 clones, with 70% to 90% as singletons. The sequence came from a woman of 80 years or more with active or convalescent COVID-19. Sequenced: peripheral blood. V gene TRBV5-1 combines with J gene TRBJ2-5, with 9 positions matching TRBD2. CDR3 region: CASSPLPLAGMGETQYF. The DNA for the CDR3 is TGCGCCAGCAGCCCCCTACCTCTAGCGGGGATGGGAGAGACCCAGTACTTC.